This TCR beta chain was obtained from a study of T cells in Graves' hyperthyroidism and ophthalmopathy. Broader study findings: Blood also carried most thyroid clonotypes expanded above 0.001. It was a median around 6 months before onset that the model predicted ophthalmopathy. Stable hyperthyroidism and ophthalmopathy were separated using 13 V-J signatures.

Thyroid ultrasound, orbital computed tomography, clinical symptoms, and serum thyroxine and TRAb underpinned diagnoses. Researchers amplified the TCR beta CDR3 regions from RNA transcripts. HTBI primers were used for first-round RT-PCR of the TCR CDR3. Each CDR3 protein is one row after TCRdb ran MiXCR on the multiplex PCR reads. The table records hundreds of thousands of distinct CDR3 sequences, just under 45% of them present only once. This clonotype was observed a few times. Its target is unknown. The CDR3 spans 14 residues. Sequencing was carried out using peripheral blood or thyroid tissue (not recorded which). The TCR originated in an adult man with Graves' disease, either hyperthyroidism or ophthalmopathy (not recorded which). This chain links TRBV12-3 or TRBV12-4 with TRBJ1-4; weak D call: TRBD1 (5 bases). DNA of the CDR3: TGTGCTAGTGGCCCGGGGGCAACTAATGAAAAACTGTTTTTT. It codes for CASGPGATNEKLFF.